This T cell receptor beta chain originates from a study of T cells in Graves' hyperthyroidism and ophthalmopathy. Findings and caveats of the study: Blood held most thyroid clonotypes expanded above 0.001 frequency.

Over 18 months, lack of ophthalmopathy progression marked Graves' hyperthyroidism as stable. The CDR3 is 14 residues long. Trimming removed 4 bases from V and 0 bases from J, with 7 bases in between. CDR1 ENHRY and CDR2 SYGVKD come from the germline V gene. This clonotype has at least ten counts. Its specificity is not known. The investigators amplified TCR beta CDR3 regions from RNA transcripts. Researchers ran a first-round RT-PCR on the TCR CDR3 using the HTBI primer set. Using its own MiXCR run on the multiplex PCR reads, TCRdb lists one record per CDR3 protein. Of 380,000 or so distinct CDR3 sequences in the sample, about a fifth were seen once.

The TCR comes from a woman aged 18-30 years with Graves' hyperthyroidism. Material for sequencing was blood. The V gene is TRBV10-3, the J gene TRBJ1-3; D gene unclear. This CDR3 is CAISGNFSGNTIYF. In DNA, the CDR3 is TGTGCCATCAGTGGGAATTTCTCTGGAAACACCATATATTTT.